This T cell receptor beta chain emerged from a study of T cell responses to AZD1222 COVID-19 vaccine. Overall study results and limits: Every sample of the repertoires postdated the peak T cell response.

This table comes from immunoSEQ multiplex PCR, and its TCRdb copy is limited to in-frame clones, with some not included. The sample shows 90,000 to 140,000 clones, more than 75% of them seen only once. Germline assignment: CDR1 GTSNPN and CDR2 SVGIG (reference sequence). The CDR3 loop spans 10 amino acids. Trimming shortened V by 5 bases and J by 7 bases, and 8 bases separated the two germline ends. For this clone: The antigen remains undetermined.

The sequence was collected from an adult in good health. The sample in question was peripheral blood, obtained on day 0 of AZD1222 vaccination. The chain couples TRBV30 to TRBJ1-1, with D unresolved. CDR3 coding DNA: TGTGCCTGGTTTTTCCGTGAAGCTTTCTTT. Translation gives CAWFFREAFF.